These 29 T cell receptor beta chains were sequenced from one sample in a study of a mutant IDH1 vaccine in newly diagnosed glioma. No cognate antigen is known for these TCRs. Assay used: immunoSEQ multiplex PCR; TCRdb lists only in-frame clones, some missing. The repertoire holds about 65,000 clones, with more than 75% as singletons. Time point: week 23, last vaccination. A single vaccine dose contained 300 ug of mutant IDH1 20-mer peptide, and topical imiquimod was used with it. The material sequenced was PBMCs, taken from a glioma patient whose treatment included an IDH1 peptide vaccine. These receptors came from a man younger than 45 with glioma.

The count of this clone is one. The chain joins TRBV5-6 to TRBJ2-3; 7 nucleotides align to TRBD2. This CDR3 is 19 amino acids long. The ends lost 1 base at V and 0 bases at J; junction bases unmatched: 14. Germline V gene sequence: CDR1 SGHDT, CDR2 YYEEEE. The CDR3 protein is CASSLKASSGFQSTDTQYF. The CDR3 coding sequence is TGTGCCAGCAGCTTGAAGGCGTCTAGCGGTTTCCAAAGCACAGATACGCAGTATTTT.

The gene calls are TRBV5-1 and TRBJ2-7; a weak D match, TRBD1 (5 bases). CDR3 length equals 12 residues. Trimming took off 6 bases at V and 3 bases at J, with 10 bases between the two ends. Germline CDR1 reads SGHRS; CDR2 reads YFSETQ. CDR3 in amino acids: CASTGSNYEQYF. In DNA form, the CDR3 reads TGCGCCAGCACAGGGTCCAACTACGAGCAGTACTTC.

V and J are TRBV4-2 and TRBJ1-2, with D hard to call. V gave up 0 bases and J gave up 8 bases, with 19 bases separating them. The length of the CDR3 is 16 residues. Germline V CDR1 and CDR2: LGHNA, YNFKEQ. The CDR3 loop reads CASSQEDGGSWLGYTF. Here the CDR3 DNA reads TGTGCCAGCAGCCAAGAAGACGGTGGTAGTTGGTTGGGCTACACCTTC.

The V and J genes are TRBV2 and TRBJ1-1; perhaps TRBD1 as D (5 bases). Germline V CDR1 and CDR2: SNHLY, FYNNEI. Trimming pared 5 bases from V and 1 base from J, leaving 11 bases between. The CDR3 is 14 amino acids. CDR3 sequence: CASSNSGWNTEAFF. CDR3 in DNA: TGTGCCAGCAGTAACTCAGGGTGGAACACTGAAGCTTTCTTT. Full variable domain (rest looked up from reference TRBV2 and TRBJ1-1): EPEVTQTPSHQVTQMGQEVILRCVPISNHLYFYWYRQILGQKVEFLVSFYNNEISEKSEIFDDQFSVERPDGSNFTLKIRSTKLEDSAMYFCASSNSGWNTEAFFGQGTRLTVV.

The table lists this clone with a count of one. For the CDR3, the DNA is TGCGCCAGCAGCTTGAAGAGGGGGCTAGTGGATGGCTACACCTTC. Amino acid sequence: CASSLKRGLVDGYTF. The chain combines TRBV5-1 with TRBJ1-2; 7 bases line up with TRBD1. The V and J ends lost 1 base and 6 bases, in that order; junction bases with no gene match: 9. Germline lookup yields CDR1 SGHRS and CDR2 YFSETQ. The CDR3 sequence is 15 residues long.

This chain joins TRBV28 and TRBJ2-3, with 12 bases identical to TRBD2. Germline-derived CDR1 and CDR2 are MDHEN and SYDVKM. This CDR3 comprises 16 residues. The J segment lost 6 bases and the V segment lost 3 bases, leaving 7 bases of the junction unmatched. CDR3 nucleotides: TGTGCCAGCAGTTTGGGGCTAGCGGGGGGGAAGGATACGCAGTATTTT. Encoded protein: CASSLGLAGGKDTQYF.

With regard to this clone: The CDR3 ends on some other residue instead of the conserved phenylalanine or tryptophan, so this is likely a read error. The DNA is left out, because the CDR3 cannot be placed on it with certainty; the CDR3 is given as TCRdb lists it. This chain uses TRBV7-2 with TRBJ1-2. From germline, CDR1 is SGHTA and CDR2 FQGNSA. Both ends counted, the CDR3 spans 13 residues. CDR3 in amino acids: CASSPDLPAGNTL.

This clone was detected a few times. The gene calls are TRBV30 and TRBJ1-1, with 7 bases matching TRBD1. There are 14 residues in the CDR3. Germline V gene lookup returns CDR1 GTSNPN and CDR2 SVGIG (reference sequence). V was pared by 6 bases and J by 2 bases, with 9 bases of the junction left unmatched. CDR3 sequence reads: CACSMGQTNTEAFF. CDR3 nucleotide sequence: TGTGCCTGTTCCATGGGACAGACAAACACTGAAGCTTTCTTT.

V is TRBV2 and J is TRBJ1-2; D is unclear. This CDR3 has 11 residues. CDR1 is SNHLY, CDR2 FYNNEI, per germline. V lost 6 bases and J lost 5, with 7 bases in between. The chain's CDR3 is CASRVGYGYTF. CDR3 coding DNA: TGTGCCAGCAGGGTGGGTTATGGCTACACCTTC. Supplemented by reference TRBV2 and TRBJ1-2, the full variable domain reads EPEVTQTPSHQVTQMGQEVILRCVPISNHLYFYWYRQILGQKVEFLVSFYNNEISEKSEIFDDQFSVERPDGSNFTLKIRSTKLEDSAMYFCASRVGYGYTFGSGTRLTVV.

This clone was recorded only once. The chain couples TRBV7-5 to TRBJ1-5. TRBV7-5 is annotated as a pseudogene. This CDR3 contains 14 residues. Here the CDR3 reads CVRSPGEGRQPQHF. The CDR3 DNA reads as TGTGTCAGAAGCCCAGGGGAGGGGAGACAGCCCCAGCATTTT.

The chain recombines TRBV5-1 with TRBJ2-5; D perhaps matches TRBD2 (6 bases). Germline V lookup: CDR1 SGHRS, CDR2 YFSETQ. This CDR3 comprises 14 residues. Trimming took 6 bases from V and 1 from J, leaving 13 bases between them. The CDR3 protein is CASKGLLTQETQYF. The DNA for the CDR3 is TGCGCCAGCAAGGGACTCCTAACCCAAGAGACCCAGTACTTC.

V is TRBV7-9 and J is TRBJ2-5; TRBD2 matches 9 bases. After removal of 6 bases from V and 3 bases from J, the junction contained 11 bases not matched to a gene. CDR3 length: 16 amino acids. The germline gives CDR1 SEHNR, CDR2 FQNEAQ (reference sequence). The DNA of the CDR3 is TGTGCCAGCAGGCAGGGGTTGAGCGGGGGGAAAGAGACCCAGTACTTC. Translated: CASRQGLSGGKETQYF.

The V gene is TRBV1, the J gene TRBJ2-1; TRBD2 is taken as the D call from the table, unchecked against the DNA. TRBV1 is classified as a pseudogene. The CDR3 spans 14 residues. The CDR3 DNA reads TGCACCAGCAGCCCCTGGGCGGGGGGATATGAGCAGTTCTTC. It translates to CTSSPWAGGYEQFF.

The V gene is TRBV7-8, the J gene TRBJ1-5; 7 nucleotides agree with TRBD1. The V segment lost 3 bases and the J segment 1 base; nucleotides outside the gene matches: 6. This CDR3 has 16 residues. Germline lookup yields CDR1 SGHVS and CDR2 FQNEAQ. Here the CDR3 DNA reads TGTGCCAGCAGCTTGACGACAGGGTGGAGCAATCAGCCCCAGCATTTT. Translated, it gives CASSLTTGWSNQPQHF.

The chain combines TRBV10-3 with TRBJ2-1; the D gene is possibly TRBD2 (5 bases). V lost 7 bases and J lost 4, with 14 bases in between. The CDR3 has 14 amino acids. From germline, CDR1 is ENHRY and CDR2 SYGVKD. The CDR3 DNA follows: TGTGCCATCAAACCCATCGGGGTGTACAATGAGCAGTTCTTC. It specifies CAIKPIGVYNEQFF.

The DNA of the CDR3 is TGTGCCAGCAGTCCCCCGTCCGGGGGGCAAAACGAGCAGTACTTC. This translates into CASSPPSGGQNEQYF. V is TRBV27 and J is TRBJ2-7; D might be TRBD2 (7 bases). The CDR3 contains 15 residues. Germline CDR1 reads MNHEY; CDR2 reads SMNVEV (reference sequence). The V and J ends lost 5 bases and 5 bases respectively, with 19 bases between them.

This chain uses TRBV7-9 with TRBJ2-7; a weak D match, TRBD1 (7 bases). Trimming left V 5 bases short and J 6 bases short, with 17 bases between. The CDR3 length is 14 residues. Germline V gene sequence: CDR1 SEHNR, CDR2 FQNEAQ (reference sequence). This CDR3 is CASSPSGQRVEQYF. CDR3 sequence (DNA): TGTGCCAGCAGCCCGTCGGGACAGCGGGTCGAGCAGTACTTC.

DNA for the CDR3: TGTGCCAGCAGCTTAGCTCAGTGGGGCCGGCTAAGGTCCGGGGAGCTGTTTTTT. Translation: CASSLAQWGRLRSGELFF. This chain joins TRBV7-9 and TRBJ2-2; D may be TRBD1 (5 bases). Trimming removed 0 bases from V and 6 bases from J, with 20 bases in between. Germline CDR1 SEHNR, CDR2 FQNEAQ (reference sequence). The CDR3 loop spans 18 amino acids.

This chain uses TRBV11-3 with TRBJ2-1; 8 bases match TRBD1. From germline, CDR1 is SGHNT and CDR2 YENEEA. CDR3 length: 16 amino acids. Trimming took 1 base from V and 8 from J; bases not matched to a gene: 10. The CDR3 sequence is CASSLGPRDRRDEQFF. For the CDR3, the DNA is TGTGCCAGCAGCTTAGGGCCCCGGGACAGGCGGGATGAGCAGTTCTTC.

The chain is built from TRBV7-9 and TRBJ2-3; TRBD1 is a possible D gene (6 bases). Germline V gives CDR1 SEHNR, CDR2 FQNEAQ (reference sequence). This CDR3 contains 14 residues. V lost 3 bases and J 0 bases, leaving 7 bases between the germline ends. This CDR3 reads CASSFQGSTDTQYF. DNA of the CDR3: TGTGCCAGCAGCTTCCAGGGGAGCACAGATACGCAGTATTTT.

This chain links TRBV4-2 with TRBJ2-3; 10 nucleotides agree with TRBD1. This CDR3 has 16 residues. Per the germline V gene, CDR1 is LGHNA and CDR2 is YNFKEQ. V gave up 4 bases and J gave up 1 base; unmatched junction bases: 5. The DNA for the CDR3 is TGTGCCAGCAGCCCATATGGGACAGGGGGCACAGATACGCAGTATTTT. Residues: CASSPYGTGGTDTQYF.

The V and J genes are TRBV6-4 and TRBJ2-3, with 7 bases lining up with TRBD1. In germline, CDR1 is MRHNA, CDR2 SNTAGT. Trimming at V came to 5 bases and at J to 1 base, leaving 6 bases not matched to a gene. This CDR3 has 15 amino acids. The CDR3 bases are TGTGCCAGCAGTTCCGAGGGGGCTGGCACAGATACGCAGTATTTT. Translated: CASSSEGAGTDTQYF.

The V call is TRBV7-9, the J call TRBJ1-1, with TRBD1 matching over 8 bases. The J segment lost 4 bases and the V segment lost 6 bases, leaving 7 bases of the junction unmatched. This CDR3 spans 14 amino acids. Germline CDR1 is SEHNR and CDR2 is FQNEAQ (reference sequence). CDR3 amino acids: CASSAQGVATEAFF. DNA of the CDR3: TGTGCCAGCAGTGCACAGGGGGTTGCCACTGAAGCTTTCTTT.

This rearrangement joins TRBV5-4 to TRBJ1-1; D unclear. This CDR3 has 13 amino acids. In germline, CDR1 is SGHNT, CDR2 YYREEE (reference sequence). Trimming cost V 3 bases and J 6 bases, with 12 bases left between them. CDR3 DNA: TGTGCCAGCAGCTCAGACTTAGGCGCTGAAGCTTTCTTT. Its translation: CASSSDLGAEAFF.

This clone was picked up one time. The rearrangement joins TRBV5-4 to TRBJ2-2; D is unresolved. Germline CDR1 is SGHNT and CDR2 is YYREEE (reference sequence). The CDR3 has 14 residues. Trimming removed 2 bases at V and 6 bases at J, with 11 bases between. CDR3 loop: CASSFEILSGELFF. In DNA form, the CDR3 reads TGTGCCAGCAGCTTTGAAATTTTATCCGGGGAGCTGTTTTTT. The variable domain in full, completed from reference TRBV5-4 and TRBJ2-2, reads ETGVTQSPTHLIKTRGQQVTLRCSSQSGHNTVSWYQQALGQGPQFIFQYYREEENGRGNFPPRFSGLQFPNYSSELNVNALELDDSALYLCASSFEILSGELFFGEGSRLTVL.

The gene calls are TRBV10-2 and TRBJ2-5; D possibly matches TRBD1 or TRBD2 (5 bases each). The CDR3 sequence is 16 residues long. Germline V gene lookup returns CDR1 WSHSY and CDR2 SAAADI. V was clipped by 3 bases and J by 5 bases, with 19 bases between them. CDR3 protein: CASSEGWDAQGETQYF. The CDR3 bases are TGCGCCAGCAGTGAAGGGTGGGACGCGCAAGGGGAGACCCAGTACTTC.

The chain carries TRBV5-6 and TRBJ2-7; D is unclear. Trimming shortened V by 4 bases and J by 2 bases, and 7 bases separated the two germline ends. CDR1 is SGHDT and CDR2 is YYEEEE in the germline V gene. The CDR3 consists of 12 residues. CDR3 nucleotide sequence: TGTGCCAGCAGCCGGTCTCCCTACGAGCAGTACTTC. Residues: CASSRSPYEQYF.

V gene TRBV28 combines with J gene TRBJ1-5; D unclear. The germline gives CDR1 MDHEN, CDR2 SYDVKM. CDR3 length: 14 amino acids. V lost 0 bases, J lost 3 bases, and 6 bases lay in between. The CDR3 DNA reads TGTGCCAGCAGTTTATGGGGCCCCAATCAGCCCCAGCATTTT. Translated: CASSLWGPNQPQHF.

The V and J genes are TRBV10-3 and TRBJ1-5, with D uncertain. The CDR3 loop spans 14 amino acids. Germline CDR1 is ENHRY and CDR2 is SYGVKD. V gave up 9 bases and J gave up 6 bases, with 18 bases separating them. CDR3: CAITARESGQPQHF. Here the CDR3 DNA reads TGTGCCATTACAGCCCGGGAGTCGGGTCAGCCCCAGCATTTT.